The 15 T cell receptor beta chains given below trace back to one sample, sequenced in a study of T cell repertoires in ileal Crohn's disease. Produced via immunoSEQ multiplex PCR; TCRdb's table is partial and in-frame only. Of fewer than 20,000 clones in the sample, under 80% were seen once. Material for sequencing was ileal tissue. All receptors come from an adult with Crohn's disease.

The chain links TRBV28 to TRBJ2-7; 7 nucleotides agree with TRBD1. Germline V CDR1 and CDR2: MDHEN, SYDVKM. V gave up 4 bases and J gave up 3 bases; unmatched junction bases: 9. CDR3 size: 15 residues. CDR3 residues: CASSSMLPGGYEQYF. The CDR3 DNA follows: TGTGCCAGCAGTTCTATGCTGCCAGGGGGCTACGAGCAGTACTTC.

The CDR3 nucleotides read TGTGCCAGCAACCGGCAGGGGTACGGGGCCAACGTCCTGACTTTC. This gives the protein CASNRQGYGANVLTF. The rearrangement uses TRBV28 and TRBJ2-6, with D maybe TRBD1 (6 bases). The V and J ends lost 7 bases and 4 bases respectively, with 14 bases between them. This CDR3 is 15 amino acids long. CDR1 and CDR2 from the germline V gene are MDHEN and SYDVKM.

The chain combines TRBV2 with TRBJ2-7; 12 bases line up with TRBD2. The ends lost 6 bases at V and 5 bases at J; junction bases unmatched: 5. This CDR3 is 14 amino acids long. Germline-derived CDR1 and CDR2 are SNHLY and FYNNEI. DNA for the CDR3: TGTGCCAGCAGCCTAGCGGGGGGGCCCCACGAGCAGTACTTC. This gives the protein CASSLAGGPHEQYF.

The CDR3 DNA reads as TGCGCCAGCAGCTTGCGGCAGGGGTCGTACGAGCAGTACTTC. Its translation is CASSLRQGSYEQYF. V gene TRBV5-1 combines with J gene TRBJ2-7; perhaps TRBD1 as D (6 bases). CDR1 and CDR2 from the germline V gene are SGHRS and YFSETQ. V lost 1 base to trimming and J lost 4 bases, with 12 bases between them. This CDR3 spans 14 amino acids. The complete variable domain, with remaining parts taken from reference TRBV5-1 and TRBJ2-7, reads KAGVTQTPRYLIKTRGQQVTLSCSPISGHRSVSWYQQTPGQGLQFLFEYFSETQRNKGNFPGRFSGRQFSNSRSEMNVSTLELGDSALYLCASSLRQGSYEQYFGPGTRLTVT.

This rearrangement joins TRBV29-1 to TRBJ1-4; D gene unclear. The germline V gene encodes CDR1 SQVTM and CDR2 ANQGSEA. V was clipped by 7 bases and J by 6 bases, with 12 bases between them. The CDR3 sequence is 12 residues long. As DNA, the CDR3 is TGCAGCGCCGCCGCGGTTGATGAAAAACTGTTTTTT. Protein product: CSAAAVDEKLFF.

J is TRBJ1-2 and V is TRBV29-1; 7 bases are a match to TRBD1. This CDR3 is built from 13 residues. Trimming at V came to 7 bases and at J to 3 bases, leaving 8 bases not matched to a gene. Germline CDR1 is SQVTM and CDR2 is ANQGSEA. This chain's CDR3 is CSDRQGMDYGYTF. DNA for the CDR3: TGCAGCGACCGACAGGGAATGGACTATGGCTACACCTTC.

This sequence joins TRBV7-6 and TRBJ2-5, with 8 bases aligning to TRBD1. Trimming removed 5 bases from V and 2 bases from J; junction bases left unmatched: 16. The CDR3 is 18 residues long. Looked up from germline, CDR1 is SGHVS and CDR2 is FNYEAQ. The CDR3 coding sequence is TGTGCCAGCAGCCCCGATTCTAGACAGGGGACCCTACAAGAGACCCAGTACTTC. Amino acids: CASSPDSRQGTLQETQYF.

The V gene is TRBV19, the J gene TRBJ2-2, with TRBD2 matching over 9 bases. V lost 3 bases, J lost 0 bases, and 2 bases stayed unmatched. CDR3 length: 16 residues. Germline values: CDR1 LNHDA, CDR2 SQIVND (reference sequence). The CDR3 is CASSILAGANTGELFF. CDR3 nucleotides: TGTGCCAGTAGTATCTTAGCGGGAGCGAACACCGGGGAGCTGTTTTTT. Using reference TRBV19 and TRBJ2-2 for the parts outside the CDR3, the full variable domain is DGGITQSPKYLFRKEGQNVTLSCEQNLNHDAMYWYRQDPGQGLRLIYYSQIVNDFQKGDIAEGYSVSREKKESFPLTVTSAQKNPTAFYLCASSILAGANTGELFFGEGSRLTVL.

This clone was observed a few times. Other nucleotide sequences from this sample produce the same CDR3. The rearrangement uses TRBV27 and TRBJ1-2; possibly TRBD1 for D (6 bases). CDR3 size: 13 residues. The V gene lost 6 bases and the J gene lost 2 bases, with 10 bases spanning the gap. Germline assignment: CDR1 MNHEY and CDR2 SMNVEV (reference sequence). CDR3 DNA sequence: TGTGCCAGCAGCCCCGGACAGAACTATGGCTACACCTTC. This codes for CASSPGQNYGYTF.

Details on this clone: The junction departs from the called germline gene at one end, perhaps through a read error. CDR3 sequence reads: CASRFGSNYGYTF. The CDR3 DNA reads TGTGCCAGCCGCTTTGGGAGCAACTATGGCTACACCTTC. The rearrangement joins TRBV5-4 to TRBJ1-2; unclear D gene. This CDR3 has 13 residues. Germline assignment: CDR1 SGHNT and CDR2 YYREEE (reference sequence).

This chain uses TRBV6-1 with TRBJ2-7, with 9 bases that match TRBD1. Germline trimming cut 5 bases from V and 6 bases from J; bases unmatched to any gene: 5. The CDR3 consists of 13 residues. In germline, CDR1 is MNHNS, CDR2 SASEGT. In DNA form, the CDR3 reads TGTGCCAGCAGTTGGGACAGGGCAAGCGAGCAGTACTTC. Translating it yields CASSWDRASEQYF.

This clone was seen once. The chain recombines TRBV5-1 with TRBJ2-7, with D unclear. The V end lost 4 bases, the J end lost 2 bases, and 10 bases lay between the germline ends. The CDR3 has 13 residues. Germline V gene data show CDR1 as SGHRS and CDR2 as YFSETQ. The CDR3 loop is CASSKSLTYEQYF. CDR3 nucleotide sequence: TGCGCCAGCAGCAAGTCCCTAACCTACGAGCAGTACTTC.

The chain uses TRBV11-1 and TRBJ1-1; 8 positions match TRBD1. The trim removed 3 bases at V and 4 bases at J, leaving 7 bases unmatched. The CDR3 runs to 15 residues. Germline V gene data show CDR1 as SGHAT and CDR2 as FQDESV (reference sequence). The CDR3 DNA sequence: TGTGCCAGCAGCTTTCAGGGGGCTAAGGTCACTGAAGCTTTCTTT. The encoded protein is CASSFQGAKVTEAFF.

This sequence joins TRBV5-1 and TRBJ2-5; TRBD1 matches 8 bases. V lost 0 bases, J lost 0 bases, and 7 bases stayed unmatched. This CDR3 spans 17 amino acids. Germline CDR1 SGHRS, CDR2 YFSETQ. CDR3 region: CASSLGTGGLYQETQYF. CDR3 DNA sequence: TGCGCCAGCAGCTTGGGAACAGGGGGTTTGTACCAAGAGACCCAGTACTTC.

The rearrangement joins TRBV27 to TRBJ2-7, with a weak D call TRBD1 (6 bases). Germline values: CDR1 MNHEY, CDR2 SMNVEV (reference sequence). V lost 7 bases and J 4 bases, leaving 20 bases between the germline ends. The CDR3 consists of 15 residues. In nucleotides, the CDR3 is TGTGCCAGCACTGAACAGGGCTCCTATCCTTACGAGCAGTACTTC. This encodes CASTEQGSYPYEQYF.